The T cell receptor beta chain under discussion was sequenced for a study of beta chain features in type 1 diabetes. Findings of the study overall: In every one of the four CD4+ subsets, TCRB CDR3s were moderately but significantly shorter in Type 1 diabetes patients.

Since all of the isolated RNA was reverse transcribed, expressed TCRB transcripts were what got sequenced. Generated by immunoSEQ multiplex PCR, the TCRdb table keeps only in-frame clones and is missing some. Here the sample spans a few hundred thousand clones, less than 15% being singletons. Looked up from germline, CDR1 is SGHRS and CDR2 is YFSETQ. The CDR3 totals 15 residues. V trimming: 7 bases; J trimming: 0 bases; junction bases outside the gene matches: 6. Naive, central memory, regulatory and stem cell-like memory cells within the CD4+ compartment were sorted using CD45RO/CCR7/CD25/CD127/CD95/CD27. In this sample, this clone turned up a few times. What it recognizes is unknown.

The clonotype comes from a woman aged 18-30 years with type 1 diabetes. The gene calls are TRBV5-1 and TRBJ2-3, with 9 bases matching TRBD2. The sample was naive CD4+ T cells from blood. The CDR3 spells CASGTGTSSTDTQYF. The CDR3 DNA is TGCGCCAGCGGCACCGGGACTAGCAGCACAGATACGCAGTATTTT.